This T cell receptor beta chain was sequenced in a study of siplizumab effects on memory and regulatory T cells. Overall study findings and caveats: Some alloreactive sequences were traceable to unstimulated CD4+ memory cells, and siplizumab significantly reduced them. The Treg-derived share of mappable alloreactive CD4+ clones averaged about 68% with siplizumab and 26.9% in controls.

Measured with immunoSEQ multiplex PCR; TCRdb has only the in-frame clones, and not every one. The sample consists of more than 85,000 clones, about 90% of them appearing once. Points on this clone: What it binds is unknown.

V lost 2 bases and J 7 bases, leaving 14 bases between the germline ends. This CDR3 region has 15 residues. Germline CDR1 and CDR2: MNHEY and SVGAGI. Sequenced: CD4+ T cells sorted from blood. This receptor was taken from a human donor in good health. The chain links TRBV6-5 to TRBJ2-2, with D possibly TRBD1 on 5 matching bases. The CDR3 DNA sequence: TGTGCCAGCAGTTACCGAGCCGAAAGGGGCGGGGAGCTGTTTTTT. It is translated as CASSYRAERGGELFF.